Listed below are T cell receptor beta chains from one sample, sequenced in a study of technical replicates of blood from a few donors. Using immunoSEQ multiplex PCR, the repertoire was profiled, and TCRdb retains in-frame clones only, with some absent. The repertoire holds 70,000 to 95,000 clones, with approximately 91% as singletons. Sequenced sample: T cells isolated from PBMCs. The receptors here all came from a human donor in good health. Some clones in this sample may be carry-over from other donors' samples. Each CDR3 is given with its conserved first and last residue. The order of the fields is clone size, D gene, J gene, V gene, CDR3 DNA, CDR3 protein. A D gene is named only where the DNA matches it firmly. The size entry is marked missing in some rows and otherwise reads once, few, many or a size class.

NA	NA	TRBJ1-1	TRBV28	TGTGCCAGCAGTTTTGAGTTGGGGCATAAAGCTTTCTTT	CASSFELGHKAFF
once	TRBD1	TRBJ1-2	TRBV27	TGTGCCAGCAGCCAAACTACAGGGGGTCGTGGCTACACCTTC	CASSQTTGGRGYTF
once	TRBD2	TRBJ2-3	TRBV30	TGTGCCTGGACTAGCGGGAGAGATACGCAGTATTTT	CAWTSGRDTQYF
once	NA	TRBJ2-2	TRBV9	TGTGCCAGCGGGGCTTCGTCCACCGGGGAGCTGTTTTTT	CASGASSTGELFF
once	NA	TRBJ1-1	TRBV18	TGTGCCAGCTCACCAACGGTATTGAACACTGAAGCTTTCTTT	CASSPTVLNTEAFF
once	TRBD2	TRBJ2-2	TRBV10-1	TGCGCCAGCACGGGGGTGGCGGGAGGGAACACCGGGGAGCTGTTTTTT	CASTGVAGGNTGELFF
NA	NA	TRBJ1-2	TRBV19	TGTGCCAGTAGTCCGAGGAGTCAATACTATGGCTACACCTTC	CASSPRSQYYGYTF
NA	TRBD2	TRBJ2-3	TRBV5-1	TGCGCCAGCAGGAAAGCGGGAGCCTACACAGATACGCAGTATTTT	CASRKAGAYTDTQYF
NA	TRBD1	TRBJ2-7	TRBV10-2	TGCGCCAGCAGTGGGAGCCGGGACAGGAGCGTTTACGAGCAGTACTTC	CASSGSRDRSVYEQYF
once	NA	TRBJ1-2	TRBV5-5	TGTGCCAGCAGCTTGGAAGAAACCGACTTTTTGCTTAACTATGGCTACACCTTC	CASSLEETDFLLNYGYTF
NA	NA	TRBJ2-5	TRBV28	TGTGCCAGCAGGGGAGAAGAGACCCAGTACTTC	CASRGEETQYF
NA	NA	TRBJ1-1	TRBV5-1	TGCGCCAGCAGCCGGGAGGGGGGCACTGAAGCTTTCTTT	CASSREGGTEAFF
NA	NA	TRBJ2-2	TRBV2	TGTGCCAGCACTCAGGGGAACACCGGGGAGCTGTTTTTT	CASTQGNTGELFF
NA	NA	TRBJ2-3	TRBV25-1	TGTGCCAGCAGTGAATTTGTGGGAGCAGATACGCAGTATTTT	CASSEFVGADTQYF
NA	NA	TRBJ2-7	TRBV10-1	TGCGCCAGCAGTCCAGGGTTCTACGAGCAGTACTTC	CASSPGFYEQYF
NA	NA	TRBJ2-5	TRBV5-4	TGTGCCAGCAGCCTCCGGGACTTCGATGAGACCCAGTACTTC	CASSLRDFDETQYF
NA	NA	TRBJ2-2	TRBV6-1	TGTGCCAGCAGGATGGGAGATGGTACCGGGGAGCTGTTTTTT	CASRMGDGTGELFF
NA	NA	TRBJ2-2	TRBV2	TGTGCCAGCCGTGGTAAGGACAGCCCGAACACCGGGGAGCTGTTTTTT	CASRGKDSPNTGELFF
once	TRBD2	TRBJ2-1	TRBV5-1	TGCGCCAGCAGCTCAACTAGCGGATACTCCTACAATGAGCAGTTCTTC	CASSSTSGYSYNEQFF
few	NA	TRBJ1-4	TRBV5-1	TGCGCCAGCAGCGTGACAGCAGATAATGAAAAACTGTTTTTT	CASSVTADNEKLFF
NA	NA	TRBJ1-5	TRBV19	TGTGCCAGTAGTATTGGCGGGAGGGGTCAGCCCCAGCATTTT	CASSIGGRGQPQHF